This T cell receptor (beta chain) was documented in a study of blood T cells in healthy people across ages. Study conclusions and caveats: It was held that diversity estimates obtained from one million T cells represented underestimates.

V shed 5 bases, J shed 15 bases, and the junction held 13 bases outside the gene matches. The CDR3 length is 13 residues. Collection of around 9.3 milliliters of peripheral blood was performed for each donor. Concerning this clonotype itself: The antigen is not known.

Combining a sample-barcoded 5' primer with a J-beta primer mix, a second PCR ran for about 7 to 11 cycles. A template-switch adaptor that had 12 random nucleotides put a tag on each cDNA molecule. TCRdb used MiXCR to reprocess the 5' RACE reads, holding one entry per CDR3 protein. Of roughly 860,000 distinct CDR3 sequences in the sample, approximately 67% were seen once. The sample taken for sequencing was blood. The TCR originated in a man aged 25-45 years in good health. V gene TRBV12-3 or TRBV12-4 combines with J gene TRBJ2-1; 7 bases align to TRBD1. CDR3 sequence: CASSPRDRTLPFF. CDR3 nucleotides: TGTGCCAGCAGTCCCCGGGACAGAACCCTACCGTTCTTC.